The 2 T cell receptor beta chains reported below all come from one sample, sequenced in a study of shared clonotypes between healthy human individuals. Profiling relied on immunoSEQ multiplex PCR, and the TCRdb table lists in-frame clones only, not all of them. The sample consists of some 680,000 clones, about 80% of them appearing once. Source material: memory CD4+ T cells sorted from blood. Sample subset: CD45RA-negative fraction. All receptors come from a woman in her twenties or thirties in good health.

The V call is TRBV6-1, the J call TRBJ2-2, with a weak D call TRBD1 (6 bases). V shed 8 bases and J shed 3 bases, with 13 bases lying between them. Per the germline V gene, CDR1 is MNHNS and CDR2 is SASEGT. This CDR3 comprises 14 residues. The CDR3 DNA sequence: TGTGCCAGCCCTACGGACAGAGACACCGGGGAGCTGTTTTTT. Amino acids: CASPTDRDTGELFF.

The CDR3 nucleotides are TGTGCCAGCAGCCGTTTCTACGAGCAGTACTTC. As protein: CASSRFYEQYF. The chain is built from TRBV14 and TRBJ2-7; D call uncertain. Germline V gives CDR1 SGHDN, CDR2 FVKESK. CDR3 size: 11 residues. V was clipped by 4 bases and J by 3 bases, with 4 bases between them. Full variable domain (remainder filled in from reference TRBV14 and TRBJ2-7): EAGVTQFPSHSVIEKGQTVTLRCDPISGHDNLYWYRRVMGKEIKFLLHFVKESKQDESGMPNNRFLAERTGGTYSTLKVQPAELEDSGVYFCASSRFYEQYFGPGTRLTVT.